The 11 T cell receptor beta chains in this list originate from one sample, sequenced in a study of shared clonotypes between healthy human individuals. Profiled with immunoSEQ multiplex PCR; TCRdb holds only in-frame clones, not every one. The table includes more than 400,000 clones, roughly 95% detected once. The sequenced sample consisted of naive CD4+ T cells sorted from blood. As for subset: CD45RA+ positively selected. All receptors derive from a woman in her thirties in good health.

The sample holds one count of this clone. The rearrangement links TRBV27 to TRBJ2-2; 8 bases are a match to TRBD2. J was trimmed by 4 bases and V by 5 bases; bases with no gene match: 9. From germline, CDR1 is MNHEY and CDR2 SMNVEV (reference sequence). The length of the CDR3 is 16 residues. CDR3 sequence: CASSKTAGVATGELFF. CDR3 bases: TGTGCCAGCAGTAAGACAGCGGGAGTGGCCACCGGGGAGCTGTTTTTT.

The chain is built from TRBV4-1 and TRBJ2-1; no clear D gene. V was trimmed by 0 bases and J by 2 bases, leaving 8 bases between them. Per germline, CDR1 MGHRA and CDR2 YSYEKL. The length of the CDR3 is 15 residues. This CDR3 is CASSQEAPAYNEQFF. CDR3 DNA: TGCGCCAGCAGCCAAGAAGCACCCGCCTACAATGAGCAGTTCTTC.

The V and J genes are TRBV10-3 and TRBJ1-5, with 7 bases matching TRBD1. The J segment lost 6 bases and the V segment lost 0 bases, leaving 14 bases of the junction unmatched. The CDR3 has 18 amino acids. Looked up from germline, CDR1 is ENHRY and CDR2 is SYGVKD. The CDR3 loop reads CAISESNWGDRVTQPQHF. The CDR3 coding sequence is TGTGCCATCAGTGAGTCTAATTGGGGTGACAGGGTAACTCAGCCCCAGCATTTT.

The chain uses TRBV10-3 and TRBJ1-1, with 7 bases fitting TRBD1. This CDR3 region has 14 residues. V shed 6 bases, J shed 3 bases, and the junction held 7 bases outside the gene matches. From germline, CDR1 is ENHRY and CDR2 SYGVKD. CDR3: CAISLTGADTEAFF. The DNA of the CDR3 is TGTGCCATCAGCTTAACAGGGGCGGACACTGAAGCTTTCTTT.

This clone occurred once. The chain recombines TRBV7-9 with TRBJ2-7; D not resolved. Germline lookup yields CDR1 SEHNR and CDR2 FQNEAQ (reference sequence). The CDR3 spans 16 residues. Trimming shortened V by 2 bases and J by 2 bases, and 16 bases separated the two germline ends. The CDR3 loop reads CASSLSHSSMTYEQYF. CDR3 nucleotide sequence: TGTGCCAGCAGCTTATCGCACTCCTCAATGACCTACGAGCAGTACTTC.

In nucleotides, the CDR3 is TGTGCCAGCAGCTTTGGTGTTAAAGAGACCCAGTACTTC. Its translation: CASSFGVKETQYF. The chain is built from TRBV7-8 and TRBJ2-5; D not certain. Per germline, CDR1 SGHVS and CDR2 FQNEAQ. V lost 3 bases and J 3 bases, leaving 8 bases between the germline ends. The CDR3 length is 13 residues.

V is TRBV5-4 and J is TRBJ2-7; 9 bases are a match to TRBD1. J was trimmed by 7 bases and V by 3 bases; bases with no gene match: 11. CDR3 length: 15 residues. Germline CDR1 and CDR2: SGHNT and YYREEE (reference sequence). DNA of the CDR3: TGTGCCAGCAGCTGGCCGGGACAGGGTGCCGGGGAGCAGTACTTC. Protein product: CASSWPGQGAGEQYF.

This clone was seen a single time. The rearrangement joins TRBV6-1 to TRBJ1-2; unclear D gene. Trimming left V 3 bases short and J 5 bases short, with 7 bases between. Germline V gene data show CDR1 as MNHNS and CDR2 as SASEGT. The CDR3 has 12 amino acids. This chain's CDR3 is CASSDIGYGYTF. CDR3 coding DNA: TGTGCCAGCAGTGACATAGGGTATGGCTACACCTTC.

The V call is TRBV7-8, the J call TRBJ2-1, with a possible D match to TRBD2 (6 bases). This CDR3 has 15 amino acids. Germline V lookup: CDR1 SGHVS, CDR2 FQNEAQ. The V end was cut by 1 base, the J end by 7 bases, with 14 bases between. The CDR3 nucleotides read TGTGCCAGCAGCTTAGAGACTAGGCTTCGGAATGAGCAGTTCTTC. This translates into CASSLETRLRNEQFF. Based on the CDR3 plus reference TRBV7-8 and TRBJ2-1, the full variable domain is GAGVSQSPRYKVAKRGQDVALRCDPISGHVSLFWYQQALGQGPEFLTYFQNEAQLDKSGLPSDRFFAERPEGSVSTLKIQRTQQEDSAVYLCASSLETRLRNEQFFGPGTRLTVL.

The chain combines TRBV10-3 with TRBJ2-7; D not resolved. CDR3 length: 15 amino acids. CDR1 ENHRY and CDR2 SYGVKD come from the germline V gene. V was trimmed by 2 bases and J by 2 bases, leaving 13 bases between them. CDR3 in amino acids: CAISEALGGPYEQYF. CDR3 in DNA: TGTGCCATCAGTGAGGCCCTCGGTGGGCCCTACGAGCAGTACTTC.

This chain joins TRBV28 and TRBJ1-4; 10 bases map to TRBD1. With V trimmed by 10 bases and J by 10 bases, 6 bases remained unmatched. Germline V CDR1 and CDR2: MDHEN, SYDVKM. CDR3 length equals 12 residues. This chain's CDR3 is CATGTGEGKLFF. CDR3 sequence (DNA): TGTGCCACCGGGACAGGGGAAGGAAAACTGTTTTTT.